One and the same sample provided the 16 T cell receptor beta chains below, sequenced in a study of blood T cell repertoires in COVID-19. Data came from immunoSEQ multiplex PCR; TCRdb stores just in-frame clones and leaves some out. The sample has a few hundred thousand clones, about 85% seen once. Sample: peripheral blood. These receptors were taken from a man in his thirties or forties who had recovered from COVID-19.

J is TRBJ1-1 and V is TRBV10-3; 7 positions match TRBD1. The CDR3 is made up of 16 amino acids. Unmatched junction bases numbered 18, after V lost 10 bases and J lost 4 bases. Per germline, CDR1 ENHRY and CDR2 SYGVKD. CDR3 sequence reads: CATSPGQIAGGTEAFF. The CDR3, as DNA: TGTGCCACCTCCCCGGGACAGATTGCCGGTGGCACTGAAGCTTTCTTT.

The chain joins TRBV10-2 to TRBJ1-2, with 8 bases aligning to TRBD1. The CDR3 runs 13 residues. Looked up from germline, CDR1 is WSHSY and CDR2 is SAAADI. V lost 5 bases, J lost 8 bases, and 7 bases stayed unmatched. The CDR3, as DNA: TGCGCCAGCAGTCAGGGGGCCGAGGACGGCTACACCTTC. Translated, it gives CASSQGAEDGYTF.

The J gene is TRBJ2-1, the V gene TRBV9; 7 positions agree with TRBD2. The trim removed 0 bases at V and 4 bases at J, leaving 7 bases unmatched. Germline CDR1 SGDLS, CDR2 YYNGEE. This CDR3 contains 16 residues. CDR3 sequence reads: CASSVASGVAYNEQFF. The CDR3 nucleotides are TGTGCCAGCAGCGTAGCCAGCGGGGTGGCTTACAATGAGCAGTTCTTC.

The CDR3 spells CASSQTERPEAFF. CDR3 coding DNA: TGTGCCAGCAGCCAAACAGAAAGGCCTGAAGCTTTCTTT. The chain combines TRBV4-2 with TRBJ1-1; no reliable D call. CDR3 length: 13 residues. Germline CDR1 LGHNA, CDR2 YNFKEQ. V was trimmed by 2 bases and J by 6 bases, leaving 10 bases between them.

V is TRBV9 and J is TRBJ2-3; 11 bases agree with TRBD2. The CDR3 totals 17 residues. Per the germline V gene, CDR1 is SGDLS and CDR2 is YYNGEE. The V and J ends lost 0 bases and 4 bases, in that order; junction bases with no gene match: 7. For the CDR3, the DNA is TGTGCCAGCAGCGTAGATCTAGCGGGGGGCCCCGCAGATACGCAGTATTTT. Residues: CASSVDLAGGPADTQYF.

The table lists this clone with a count of one. The V gene is TRBV3-1 (or the pseudogene TRBV3-2), the J gene TRBJ2-7; D gene uncertain. Between the trimmed V and J ends, which lost 0 bases and 4 bases, there was a span of 16 bases. This CDR3 is 16 amino acids long. Germline CDR1 reads LGHDT; CDR2 reads YNNKEL (reference sequence). The CDR3 loop is CASSQDPRGYPYEQYF. The CDR3 DNA is TGTGCCAGCAGCCAAGATCCCCGAGGATATCCTTACGAGCAGTACTTC.

The CDR3 DNA reads as TGTGCCAGCAGTGAACCCAGCGGGGCCACAGATACGCAGTATTTT. This codes for CASSEPSGATDTQYF. This chain uses TRBV6-1 with TRBJ2-3; the match to TRBD2 covers 7 bases. The length of the CDR3 is 15 residues. From germline, CDR1 is MNHNS and CDR2 SASEGT. Trimming removed 2 bases from V and 2 bases from J; junction bases left unmatched: 4.

The rearrangement links TRBV7-6 to TRBJ2-1; a weak D match, TRBD2 (6 bases). CDR1 and CDR2 from the germline V gene are SGHVS and FNYEAQ. The V end was cut by 2 bases, the J end by 4 bases, with 15 bases between. The CDR3 totals 16 residues. CDR3 in DNA: TGTGCCAGCAGCTTACTCGGACTACCCAAATACAATGAGCAGTTCTTC. Amino acids: CASSLLGLPKYNEQFF.

The chain carries TRBV6-5 and TRBJ2-3; 7 bases are a match to TRBD1. Germline trimming cut 6 bases from V and 2 bases from J; bases unmatched to any gene: 8. CDR1 and CDR2 from the germline V gene are MNHEY and SVGAGI. The CDR3 length is 15 residues. The CDR3, as DNA: TGTGCCAGCAGCGACCCGGGACAGATCACAGATACGCAGTATTTT. This sequence encodes CASSDPGQITDTQYF.

The rearrangement uses TRBV6-5 and TRBJ1-3, with TRBD1 as a possible D gene (6 bases). V gave up 7 bases and J gave up 2 bases, with 15 bases separating them. This CDR3 contains 15 residues. Germline CDR1 and CDR2: MNHEY and SVGAGI. CDR3 residues: CASTTGYKAGNTIYF. The DNA of the CDR3 is TGTGCCAGCACAACAGGGTATAAAGCTGGAAACACCATATATTTT.

The chain has TRBV7-9 and TRBJ2-3; the match to TRBD1 covers 8 bases. V trimming: 0 bases; J trimming: 5 bases; junction bases outside the gene matches: 7. Germline V gene sequence: CDR1 SEHNR, CDR2 FQNEAQ (reference sequence). This CDR3 comprises 16 residues. The CDR3 nucleotides are TGTGCCAGCAGCTTAGCGCGCTGGGACAGGATAGATACGCAGTATTTT. It specifies CASSLARWDRIDTQYF.

V usage is TRBV7-9 and J usage is TRBJ2-6, with D possibly being TRBD2 (5 bases). The CDR3 totals 15 residues. Per germline, CDR1 SEHNR and CDR2 FQNEAQ (reference sequence). Trimming took 5 bases from V and 1 from J, leaving 9 bases between them. CDR3 in amino acids: CASSKGVSGANVLTF. CDR3 nucleotide sequence: TGTGCCAGCAGCAAGGGAGTTTCTGGGGCCAACGTCCTGACTTTC.

V gene TRBV18 combines with J gene TRBJ2-1; 10 bases align to TRBD1. J was trimmed by 4 bases and V by 4 bases; bases with no gene match: 4. CDR1 and CDR2 (germline): KGHSH, LQKENI. The CDR3 runs to 15 residues. CDR3 sequence reads: CASSLRTGGYNEQFF. Written as DNA, the CDR3 is TGTGCCAGCTCACTTCGGACAGGGGGGTACAATGAGCAGTTCTTC.

This sequence joins TRBV5-4 and TRBJ1-1; maybe TRBD1 (5 bases). The CDR3 contains 13 residues. Per germline, CDR1 SGHNT and CDR2 YYREEE (reference sequence). V was clipped by 3 bases and J by 3 bases, with 9 bases between them. DNA for the CDR3: TGTGCCAGCAGCTCCGCCAGGGACACTGAAGCTTTCTTT. This sequence encodes CASSSARDTEAFF.

The gene calls are TRBV9 and TRBJ1-1, with a possible D match to TRBD1 (6 bases). The CDR3 spans 14 residues. Germline CDR1 is SGDLS and CDR2 is YYNGEE. Trimming shortened V by 0 bases and J by 6 bases, and 12 bases separated the two germline ends. DNA for the CDR3: TGTGCCAGCAGCGTAGCAGGGGCGAGCGCTGAAGCTTTCTTT. This gives the protein CASSVAGASAEAFF.

The V gene is TRBV18, the J gene TRBJ2-5, with D perhaps TRBD2 (6 bases). Trimming stripped 3 bases from V and 1 base from J, with 12 bases between. CDR3 length: 15 residues. CDR1 KGHSH and CDR2 LQKENI come from the germline V gene. The DNA for the CDR3 is TGTGCCAGCTCACCTCTAGCGCAGGTCCAAGAGACCCAGTACTTC. Translation gives CASSPLAQVQETQYF.